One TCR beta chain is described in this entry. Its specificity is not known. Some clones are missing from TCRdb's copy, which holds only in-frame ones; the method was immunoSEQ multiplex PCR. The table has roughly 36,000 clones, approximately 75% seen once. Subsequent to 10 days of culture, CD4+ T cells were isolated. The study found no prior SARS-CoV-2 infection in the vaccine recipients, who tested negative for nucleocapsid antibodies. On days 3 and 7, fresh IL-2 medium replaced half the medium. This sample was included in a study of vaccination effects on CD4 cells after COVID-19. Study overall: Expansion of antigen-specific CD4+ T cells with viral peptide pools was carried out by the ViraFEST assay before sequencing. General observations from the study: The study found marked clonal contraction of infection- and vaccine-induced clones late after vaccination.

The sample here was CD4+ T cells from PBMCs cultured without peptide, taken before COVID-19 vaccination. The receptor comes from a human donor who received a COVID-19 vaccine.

The CDR3 DNA reads as TGTGCCAGCAGCCCCTATAGGACAGGGGGCACTGAAGCTTTCTTT. Translation: CASSPYRTGGTEAFF. V gene TRBV28 combines with J gene TRBJ1-1; the match to TRBD1 covers 10 bases. V lost 6 bases, J lost 4 bases, and 8 bases stayed unmatched. CDR3 length equals 15 residues. CDR1 MDHEN and CDR2 SYDVKM come from the germline V gene.